This TCR beta chain is from a study of post-analysis software for immune sequencing data (dated by TCRdb to the mid-2010s). The study in broad terms: Disease courses on record covered relapsing-remitting, secondary progressive and progressive-relapsing multiple sclerosis, though some patients had no subtype annotation. The patient repertoires were compared against approximately ten previously published healthy control repertoires obtained from donors aged 6 to 25 years. A subset of samples was prepared in parallel using single-end sample barcoding, then pooled and co-amplified after Illumina adapter ligation.

To demonstrate the VDJtools post-analysis software, the study profiled TCR beta repertoires from the peripheral blood of some 13 young patients with multiple sclerosis. The patients with multiple sclerosis were children and adolescents between about 6 and 16 years of age. On this clonotype: What this receptor recognizes is not known. The input lacks base qualities; no much larger clone sits a single base away.

The library was built by means of PCR. The sequencer was an Illumina HiSeq 2500. Unique molecular identifiers were incorporated into TCR beta cDNA libraries to reduce PCR and sequencing biases. Roughly 500,000 cDNA molecules were obtained per 1 to 10 million input T cells, so each molecule approximated one T cell. The patient libraries were prepared and sequenced with the same protocol used for the earlier healthy control dataset. Samples belonging to the same batch were prepared together, multiplexed and sequenced on a shared HiSeq lane. Concerning the study's data processing: MIGEC handled the raw barcoded reads, throwing out single-read molecular identifier groups before consensus assembly and CDR3 extraction. Clonotype tables were post-analysed with VDJtools, and diversity was normalized by down-sampling all datasets to the smallest sample size. Repertoire overlap clustering matched CDR3 amino acid but not nucleotide sequences to correct batch-related cross-sample contamination. TCRdb's own reprocessing of the public reads used fastp at Q25 and MiXCR and kept productive beta chains. All rows with the same CDR3 protein become a single entry with the most common DNA and genes. TCRdb, not the original authors, processed these V and J calls. Present in this sample are about half a million distinct CDR3 sequences, approximately 31% of which were seen just once. 4.5% to 7.5% of the sample is held by the ten biggest clonotypes.

Study-level results and caveats: Significantly lower normalized Chao1 diversity was found in multiple sclerosis patients than in controls, suggesting substantial peripheral T-cell clonal expansion. Patients showed significantly higher frequencies than controls for several TRBV segments, among them TRBV5-6, TRBV5-1 and TRBV20-1. Direct clustering with F measure showed strong co-clustering of samples prepared in the same batch, prompting a batch-effect correction. The multiple sclerosis patient group was slightly younger than the control group.

From a lookup of the germline V gene, CDR1 and CDR2 are MNHNS and SASEGT. Measured from the cysteine to the phenylalanine, the CDR3 is 13 residues long. Just CDR3 DNA is preserved here, 39 bases in frame from base 1. Trimming removed 6 bases from V and 1 base from J, leaving 9 bases between the germline ends. The sequenced sample was blood. The clonotype comes from a girl under 18 with multiple sclerosis. This receptor chain uses TRBV6-1 and TRBJ1-1; the D gene cannot be resolved reliably. The CDR3 amino acid sequence is: CASSDGWNTEAFF. The nucleotides are TGTGCCAGCAGCGACGGATGGAACACTGAAGCTTTCTTT.